This T cell receptor beta chain is drawn from a study of vaccination and CD4 T cells after COVID-19 (dated by TCRdb to between 2021 and 2024). In the study overall: Convalescent patients had a positive SARS-CoV-2 result on nasal swab PCR, and of these patients, nine had mild disease and one had severe disease. The convalescent cohort comprised six males and four females, including two Hispanic individuals, seven Caucasians, two Asians and one multiracial person. The cultures were stimulated with overlapping spike peptide pools from SARS-CoV-2 and from the common cold coronaviruses HCoV-NL63, HCoV-OC43 and HCoV-229E. Post-vaccine blood samples were collected a median of approximately eleven weeks after the second vaccine dose, ranging from about 13 to 250 days. In roughly nine COVID-19 convalescent patients and 4 infection-naive healthy vaccine recipients, the spike-specific CD4+ TCR repertoire before mRNA vaccination was compared with the repertoire after mRNA vaccination. Post-COVID blood samples from convalescent patients were collected a median of about 110 days after diagnosis, with a range of 35 to 161 days. Three convalescent patients gave samples both early after vaccination (day 14) and late after vaccination (days 161 to 241). Participants got two doses of the Pfizer-BioNTech BNT162b2 vaccine (n=8) or two doses of the Moderna mRNA-1273 vaccine (n=2). In control cultures, a CEFX viral epitope pool was used as positive control, an HIV-1 Nef peptide pool was used as negative control, or no peptide was added.

The time point label, read with the paper, signifies: late sampling 161 to 241 days after vaccination in three convalescent patients. The treatment or condition label for this specimen denotes: approximately nine-day PBMC culture with coronavirus spike peptide pools or control peptides (ViraFEST assay). To expand antigen-specific T cells with peptide pools and then pick out the expanded clonotypes through TCR sequencing, the study relied on the ViraFEST assay. The positive SARS-CoV-2 PCR tests of the convalescent patients were dated from March to December 2020, before the Alpha, Beta and Delta variants emerged in the United States. PBMCs were cultured at under 2.5 million per well in IMDM supplemented with roughly 5% human AB serum and approximately 10 IU/ml IL-2, with approximately 9.5 ug/ml peptide pools added. Half of the culture medium was replaced with fresh IL-2-containing medium on days 3 and 7. After about 10 days of culture, CD4+ T cells were isolated by negative selection using the EasySep CD4+ T cell isolation kit. PBMCs were separated from whole blood using Ficoll-Paque Plus gradient centrifugation and then either used fresh or cryopreserved at -140C. In general, triplicate wells were set up for every culture condition.

Worth noting for this clonotype: Which antigen it targets is not known. The junction departs from germline at one end; a sequencing error may be responsible.

Broad study findings and their caveats: Relatively few convalescent patients were included in the study, and early timepoints after natural infection were not analyzed. In convalescent patients, nearly all vaccine-specific clones (304 of 307) were found to be mono-reactive for SARS-CoV-2 spike rather than cross-reactive with common cold coronaviruses. The median number of SARS-CoV-2-reactive clonotypes rose from approximately 20 after infection to roughly 38 after vaccination, but the change was not significant. Among convalescent patients, a median about 86% of the SARS-CoV-2-reactive clones seen after vaccination appeared only after vaccination, which suggests priming specific to the vaccine.

Library preparation used PCR. DNA from cultured CD4+ T cells underwent TCR sequencing with the Oncomine TCR Beta short-read assay at the Johns Hopkins FTIC core. The QIAamp micro DNA kit was used to extract genomic DNA from the cultured CD4+ T cells. The Oncomine TCR Beta libraries from cultured CD4+ T cells were pooled using unique dual indexes and then sequenced on an Illumina iSeq 100. Concerning the study's data processing: Non-productive sequences were filtered out, and CDR3s that did not start with C, did not end with F or W, or were shorter than 7 amino acids were discarded. Antigen-specific clonotypes were identified using the MANAFEST web application through comparison of peptide-stimulated wells with reference and other culture wells. Positive clones required FDR below 0.05, an odds ratio above 5, and productive frequency above 0.1% in at least two of three replicate wells. Cross-reactive clonotypes were defined as significantly expanded in both SARS-CoV-2 spike wells and at least one common cold coronavirus spike condition. Using R version 3.6.1, CDR3 homology was evaluated through Levenshtein distances (stringdist) along with unrooted phylogenetic trees (ape). The public reads were reanalyzed by TCRdb: fastp trimming at Q25, MiXCR alignment, in-frame beta chains only. Duplicate CDR3 protein sequences are folded into a single record with the most common DNA and genes. TCRdb's processing, not the authors' own work, is the source of the V and J calls. In all, the sample holds approximately 20,000 distinct CDR3 sequences, and around 37% of those were seen once. The top ten clones comprise about 8.6% of the sample.

CDR3 length: 11 amino acids, cysteine to phenylalanine. The read is trimmed to its CDR3 DNA, 33 bases read in frame from base 1. Based on the germline V gene, the CDR1 and CDR2 sequences are MNHNS and SASEGT. Rearrangement joined TRBV6-1 to TRBJ1-3, with the identity of the D gene unclear. The source of this sequence is a human donor who had recovered from COVID-19. Sequenced here: CD4+ T cells from blood, cultured in vitro, sampled about 7 months after SARS-CoV-2 vaccination. The DNA sequence is given as TGTGGCAGCAGGCGGGGAAACACCATATATTTT. It translates as CGSRRGNTIYF.